The 21 T cell receptor beta chains presented below share a single source sample, sequenced in a study of T cells in Graves' hyperthyroidism and ophthalmopathy. Template material for amplifying TCR beta CDR3 regions consisted of RNA transcripts. HTBI primers were used for first-round RT-PCR of the TCR CDR3. TCRdb analysed the multiplex PCR reads with MiXCR anew, one entry per CDR3 protein. The repertoire holds under 400,000 distinct CDR3 sequences, with 25% as singletons. Source material: blood. The receptor source for this set is a man aged 45-60 years with Graves' hyperthyroidism.

This clonotype was seen a few times. The genes are TRBV30 and TRBJ2-7; 10 nucleotides agree with TRBD1. The V and J ends lost 3 bases and 4 bases, in that order; junction bases with no gene match: 9. Germline CDR1 reads GTSNPN; CDR2 reads SVGIG (reference sequence). The CDR3 loop spans 15 amino acids. The CDR3 DNA is TGTGCCTGGAGCATAGGGACAGGGGTTTTGTACGAGCAGTACTTC. The encoded protein is CAWSIGTGVLYEQYF.

This rearrangement joins TRBV28 to TRBJ1-2; a possible D gene is TRBD1 (6 bases). The V end lost 6 bases, the J end lost 7 bases, and 12 bases lay between the germline ends. CDR1 is MDHEN, CDR2 SYDVKM, per germline. CDR3 length equals 12 residues. CDR3 residues: CASSPTGSGYTF. CDR3 DNA: TGTGCCAGCAGCCCCACAGGGTCTGGCTACACCTTC.

The CDR3 nucleotides read TGCAGTGCTAGATATGGGACTGAAGCTTTCTTT. This gives the protein CSARYGTEAFF. The genes are TRBV20-1 and TRBJ1-1; no firm D call. V lost 2 bases to trimming and J lost 5 bases, with 6 bases between them. The V gene's germline CDR1 is DFQATT and CDR2 SNEGSKA (reference sequence). The CDR3 totals 11 residues.

V gene TRBV6-1 combines with J gene TRBJ1-1; tentatively, D is TRBD1 (6 bases). Germline V gene data show CDR1 as MNHNS and CDR2 as SASEGT. V lost 7 bases to trimming and J lost 6 bases, with 12 bases between them. This CDR3 spans 12 amino acids. The CDR3 DNA follows: TGTGCCAGCACGCGCCAGGGGTCTGAAGCTTTCTTT. Protein sequence: CASTRQGSEAFF.

This clonotype was counted between two and nine times. The V gene is TRBV12-3 or TRBV12-4, the J gene TRBJ2-1; D is perhaps TRBD1 (6 bases). This CDR3 comprises 18 residues. Trimming shortened V by 0 bases and J by 1 base, and 16 bases separated the two germline ends. The CDR3 reads CASSLALGAQGSYNEQFF. CDR3 DNA sequence: TGTGCCAGCAGTTTAGCGCTGGGGGCACAGGGATCCTACAATGAGCAGTTCTTC.

There are many counts of this clonotype. The J gene is TRBJ1-1, the V gene TRBV28; D may be TRBD1 (6 bases). This CDR3 has 13 residues. Germline CDR1 and CDR2: MDHEN and SYDVKM. Trimming removed 4 bases at V and 8 bases at J, with 14 bases between. CDR3 sequence: CASSYRDQSEAFF. In DNA form, the CDR3 reads TGTGCCAGCAGTTACAGGGACCAGTCCGAAGCTTTCTTT.

The gene calls are TRBV5-1 and TRBJ1-1; unclear D gene. Germline V gene lookup returns CDR1 SGHRS and CDR2 YFSETQ. Trimming left V 5 bases short and J 1 base short, with 6 bases between. CDR3 length: 12 residues. The CDR3 region has the DNA TGCGCCAGCAGGACACAGAACACTGAAGCTTTCTTT. Encoded protein: CASRTQNTEAFF.

J is TRBJ2-7 and V is TRBV11-2, with 9 positions matching TRBD2. Germline V lookup: CDR1 SGHAT, CDR2 FQNNGV. The CDR3 sequence is 18 residues long. After removal of 1 base from V and 5 bases from J, the junction contained 15 bases not matched to a gene. The CDR3 loop reads CASSLAPVHAGGHNEQYF. As DNA, the CDR3 is TGTGCCAGCAGCTTAGCCCCTGTCCACGCGGGAGGGCATAACGAGCAGTACTTC.

This clonotype was seen at least ten times. The chain combines TRBV12-3 or TRBV12-4 with TRBJ2-1; D is unresolved. The CDR3 has 11 amino acids. V lost 5 bases to trimming and J lost 9 bases, with 8 bases between them. CDR3 in amino acids: CASSAVSEQFF. The DNA for the CDR3 is TGTGCCAGCAGTGCCGTTTCTGAGCAGTTCTTC.

A few counts support this clonotype. The chain couples TRBV12-3 or TRBV12-4 to TRBJ1-4, with D possibly TRBD1 on 6 matching bases. V was trimmed by 2 bases and J by 8 bases, leaving 15 bases between them. This CDR3 has 15 residues. CDR3 protein: CASSLRAPRGEKLFF. The CDR3 DNA reads TGTGCCAGCAGTTTAAGGGCGCCCAGGGGAGAAAAACTGTTTTTT.

This clonotype was seen at least ten times. V usage is TRBV28 and J usage is TRBJ2-7; D is perhaps TRBD1 (5 bases). The CDR3 sequence is 13 residues long. Trimming removed 5 bases at V and 4 bases at J, with 12 bases between. CDR1 is MDHEN and CDR2 is SYDVKM in the germline V gene. CDR3 DNA: TGTGCCAGCAGTCCGACTGCAGGGTACGAGCAGTACTTC. Amino acids: CASSPTAGYEQYF.

The chain combines TRBV11-2 with TRBJ2-5; the D gene could be TRBD1 or TRBD2 (5 bases each). Germline V gene lookup returns CDR1 SGHAT and CDR2 FQNNGV. This CDR3 is 15 amino acids long. V lost 1 base and J 1 base, leaving 10 bases between the germline ends. The CDR3 DNA reads TGTGCCAGCAGCTTAGCTCCAGGGAGCCAAGAGACCCAGTACTTC. Translation gives CASSLAPGSQETQYF.

The sample holds many counts of this clonotype. The chain joins TRBV10-3 to TRBJ1-1, with D possibly being TRBD1 (6 bases). This CDR3 spans 17 amino acids. Germline CDR1 and CDR2: ENHRY and SYGVKD. V was clipped by 11 bases and J by 3 bases, with 28 bases between them. The CDR3 protein is CALHSPPGGQRYTEAFF. Here the CDR3 DNA reads TGTGCCCTACACTCACCCCCCGGGGGGCAGAGGTACACTGAAGCTTTCTTT.

This clonotype was seen a handful of times. The chain joins TRBV19 to TRBJ2-3; TRBD2 aligns across 7 bases. The V gene end was trimmed by 6 bases and the J gene end by 4 bases; junction bases not matched to a gene: 7. In germline, CDR1 is LNHDA, CDR2 SQIVND (reference sequence). The CDR3 length is 14 residues. The CDR3 coding sequence is TGTGCCAGTAGCTATGGACTAGTTGCAGATACGCAGTATTTT. It is translated as CASSYGLVADTQYF.

The CDR3 region has the DNA TGTGCCAGAACCAGACAGGGAGGGCAAAGGAATGAGCAGTTCTTC. Its protein is CARTRQGGQRNEQFF. The V gene is TRBV6-2 or TRBV6-3, the J gene TRBJ2-1; TRBD1 or TRBD2 may be the D gene (7 bases each). The CDR3 runs to 15 residues. V gave up 9 bases and J gave up 7 bases, with 22 bases separating them. Germline V gene sequence: CDR1 MNHEY, CDR2 SVGEGT.

The gene calls are TRBV12-3 or TRBV12-4 and TRBJ2-2, with D hard to call. V lost 3 bases, J lost 4 bases, and 12 bases lay in between. The CDR3 is 15 amino acids. The CDR3 protein is CASSLGSGTTGELFF. The CDR3 nucleotides read TGTGCCAGCAGTTTGGGCTCCGGTACCACCGGGGAGCTGTTTTTT.

There are a few counts of this clonotype. The chain employs TRBV19 and TRBJ2-5, with 8 positions matching TRBD1. The CDR3 covers 16 residues. Trimming cost V 1 base and J 2 bases; bases outside gene matches: 6. Germline V gene lookup returns CDR1 LNHDA and CDR2 SQIVND (reference sequence). Here the CDR3 DNA reads TGTGCCAGTAGTATAGCTGGGACAGGAGTTCAAGAGACCCAGTACTTC. This translates into CASSIAGTGVQETQYF. The complete variable domain, with remaining parts taken from reference TRBV19 and TRBJ2-5, reads DGGITQSPKYLFRKEGQNVTLSCEQNLNHDAMYWYRQDPGQGLRLIYYSQIVNDFQKGDIAEGYSVSREKKESFPLTVTSAQKNPTAFYLCASSIAGTGVQETQYFGPGTRLLVL.

This clonotype has just a few counts. The chain links TRBV5-5 to TRBJ2-7; D not resolved. Germline values: CDR1 SGHKS, CDR2 YYEKEE (reference sequence). V lost 2 bases and J 1 base, leaving 13 bases between the germline ends. The CDR3 runs 15 residues. Written as DNA, the CDR3 is TGTGCCAGCAGCTTTGAGAGAGTCAGGTCCTACGAGCAGTACTTC. It yields the protein CASSFERVRSYEQYF.

This clonotype was found a few times. V and J are TRBV29-1 and TRBJ1-1, with 7 nucleotides matching TRBD1. This CDR3 spans 12 amino acids. Germline V gene lookup returns CDR1 SQVTM and CDR2 ANQGSEA. Trimming took 7 bases from V and 4 from J; bases not matched to a gene: 6. Here the CDR3 reads CSARGQGTEAFF. CDR3 nucleotide sequence: TGCAGCGCAAGGGGGCAAGGCACTGAAGCTTTCTTT.

The chain is built from TRBV7-9 and TRBJ2-1; a weak D match, TRBD2 (5 bases). CDR3 length: 18 amino acids. Trimming removed 0 bases at V and 4 bases at J, with 19 bases between. Germline V gene lookup returns CDR1 SEHNR and CDR2 FQNEAQ (reference sequence). The CDR3: CASSLAGTRAYPYNEQFF. Written as DNA, the CDR3 is TGTGCCAGCAGCTTAGCGGGAACGCGGGCTTACCCATACAATGAGCAGTTCTTC.

The table lists this clonotype with a few counts. V and J are TRBV5-5 and TRBJ1-1; TRBD1 matches 7 bases. Germline-derived CDR1 and CDR2 are SGHKS and YYEKEE (reference sequence). This CDR3 region has 15 residues. V lost 3 bases, J lost 7 bases, and 12 bases stayed unmatched. The CDR3 nucleotides are TGTGCCAGCAGCTATGCACAGGGGAACCTCGTTGAAGCTTTCTTT. Protein sequence: CASSYAQGNLVEAFF.